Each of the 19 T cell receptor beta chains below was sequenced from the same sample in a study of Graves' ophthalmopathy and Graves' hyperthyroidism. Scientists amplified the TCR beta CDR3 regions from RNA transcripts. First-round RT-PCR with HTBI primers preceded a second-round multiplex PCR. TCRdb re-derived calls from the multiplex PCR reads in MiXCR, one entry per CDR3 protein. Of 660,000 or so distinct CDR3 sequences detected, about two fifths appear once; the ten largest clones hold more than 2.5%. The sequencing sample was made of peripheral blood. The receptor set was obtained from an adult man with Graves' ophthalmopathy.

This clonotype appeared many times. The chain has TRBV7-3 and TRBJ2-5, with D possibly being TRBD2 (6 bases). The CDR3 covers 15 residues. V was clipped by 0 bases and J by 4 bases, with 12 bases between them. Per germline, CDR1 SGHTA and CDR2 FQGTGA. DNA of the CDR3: TGTGCCAGCAGCTTAACAGGAGGGGTGGGAGAGACCCAGTACTTC. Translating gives CASSLTGGVGETQYF.

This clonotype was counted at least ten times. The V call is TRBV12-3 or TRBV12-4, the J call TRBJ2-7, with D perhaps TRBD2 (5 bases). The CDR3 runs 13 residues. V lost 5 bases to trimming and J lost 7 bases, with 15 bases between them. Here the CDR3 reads CASSPPGSGEQYF. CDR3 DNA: TGTGCCAGCAGTCCCCCGGGGAGTGGGGAGCAGTACTTC.

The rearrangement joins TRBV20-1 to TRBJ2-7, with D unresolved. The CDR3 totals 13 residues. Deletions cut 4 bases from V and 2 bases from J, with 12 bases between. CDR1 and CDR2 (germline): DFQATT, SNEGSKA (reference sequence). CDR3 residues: CSATLQSPYEQYF. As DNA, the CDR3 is TGCAGTGCTACTTTACAGAGCCCCTACGAGCAGTACTTC.

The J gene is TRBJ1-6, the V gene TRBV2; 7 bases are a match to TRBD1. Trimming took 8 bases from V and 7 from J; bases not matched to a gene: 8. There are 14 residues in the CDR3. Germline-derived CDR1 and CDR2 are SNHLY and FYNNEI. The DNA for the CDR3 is TGTGCCAGCCGGACGGGACAGCTAAATTCACCCCTCCACTTT. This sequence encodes CASRTGQLNSPLHF.

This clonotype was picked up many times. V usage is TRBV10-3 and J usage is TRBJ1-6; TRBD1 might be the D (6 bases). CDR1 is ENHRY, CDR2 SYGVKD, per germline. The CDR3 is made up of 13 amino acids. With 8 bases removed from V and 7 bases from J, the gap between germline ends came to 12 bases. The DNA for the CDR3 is TGTGCCATCGCAGGGGTGGAGAATTCACCCCTCCACTTT. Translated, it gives CAIAGVENSPLHF.

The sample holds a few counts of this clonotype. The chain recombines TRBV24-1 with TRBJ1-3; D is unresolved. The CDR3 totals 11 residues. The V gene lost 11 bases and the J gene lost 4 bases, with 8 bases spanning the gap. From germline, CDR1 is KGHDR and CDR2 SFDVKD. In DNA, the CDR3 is TGTGCCATTCATCGGGGAAACACCATATATTTT. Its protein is CAIHRGNTIYF.

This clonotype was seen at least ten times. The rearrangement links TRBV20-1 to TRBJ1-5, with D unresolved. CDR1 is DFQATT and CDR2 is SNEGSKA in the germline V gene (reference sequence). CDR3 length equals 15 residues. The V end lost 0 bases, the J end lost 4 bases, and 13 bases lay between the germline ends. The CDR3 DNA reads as TGCAGTGCTAGAGAGGGCAGTACCGGGAATCAGCCCCAGCATTTT. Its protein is CSAREGSTGNQPQHF.

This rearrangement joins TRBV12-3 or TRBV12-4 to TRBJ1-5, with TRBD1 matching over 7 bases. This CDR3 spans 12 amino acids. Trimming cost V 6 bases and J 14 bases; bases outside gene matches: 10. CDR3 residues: CASRPTGYHEHF. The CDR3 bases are TGTGCCAGCAGACCGACAGGGTACCACGAGCATTTT.

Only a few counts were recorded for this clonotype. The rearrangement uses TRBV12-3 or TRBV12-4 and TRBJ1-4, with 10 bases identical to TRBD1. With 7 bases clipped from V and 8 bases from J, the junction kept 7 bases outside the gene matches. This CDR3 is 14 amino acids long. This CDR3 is CASTWTGGEEKLFF. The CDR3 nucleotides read TGTGCCAGCACCTGGACAGGGGGAGAAGAAAAACTGTTTTTT.

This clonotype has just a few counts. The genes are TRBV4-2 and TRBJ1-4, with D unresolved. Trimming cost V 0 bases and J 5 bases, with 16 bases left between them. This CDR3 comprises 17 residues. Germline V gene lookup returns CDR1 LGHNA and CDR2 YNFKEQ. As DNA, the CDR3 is TGTGCCAGCAGCCAAGACGCCCTCAGGAGCCCGAATGAAAAACTGTTTTTT. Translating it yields CASSQDALRSPNEKLFF.

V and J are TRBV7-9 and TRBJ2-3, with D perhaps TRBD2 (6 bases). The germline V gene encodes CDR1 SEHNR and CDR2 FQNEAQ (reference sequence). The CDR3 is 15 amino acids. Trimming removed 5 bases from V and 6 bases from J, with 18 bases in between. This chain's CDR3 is CASSTSMETRDTQYF. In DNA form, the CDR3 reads TGTGCCAGCAGCACTAGCATGGAGACTAGGGATACGCAGTATTTT.

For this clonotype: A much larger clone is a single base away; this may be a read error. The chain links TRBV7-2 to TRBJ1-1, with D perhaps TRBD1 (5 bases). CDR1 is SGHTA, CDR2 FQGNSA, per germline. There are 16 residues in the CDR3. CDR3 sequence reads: CPSSERQQPLNTEAFF. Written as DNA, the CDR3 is TGTCCCAGCAGCGAACGACAGCAGCCCCTGAACACTGAAGCTTTCTTT.

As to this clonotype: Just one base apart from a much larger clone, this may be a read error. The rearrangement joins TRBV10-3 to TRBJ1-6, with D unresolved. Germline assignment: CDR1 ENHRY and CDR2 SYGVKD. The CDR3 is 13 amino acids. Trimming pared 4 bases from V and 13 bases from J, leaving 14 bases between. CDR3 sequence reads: CAISAFRPWPLHF. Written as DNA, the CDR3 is TGTGCCATCAGTGCGTTTCGCCCCTGGCCCCTCCACTTT.

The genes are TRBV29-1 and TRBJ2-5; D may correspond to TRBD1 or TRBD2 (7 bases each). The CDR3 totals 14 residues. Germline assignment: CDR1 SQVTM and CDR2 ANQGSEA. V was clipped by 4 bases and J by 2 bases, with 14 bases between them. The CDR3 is CSVGHRGGQETQYF. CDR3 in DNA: TGCAGCGTTGGACACAGGGGAGGGCAAGAGACCCAGTACTTC. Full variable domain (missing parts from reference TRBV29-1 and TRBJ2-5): SAVISQKPSRDICQRGTSLTIQCQVDSQVTMMFWYRQQPGQSLTLIATANQGSEATYESGFVIDKFPISRPNLTFSTLTVSNMSPEDSSIYLCSVGHRGGQETQYFGPGTRLLVL.

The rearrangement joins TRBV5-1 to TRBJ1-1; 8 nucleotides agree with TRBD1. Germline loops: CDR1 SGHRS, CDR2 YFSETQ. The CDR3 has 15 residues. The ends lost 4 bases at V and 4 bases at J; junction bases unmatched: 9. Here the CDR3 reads CASSPFRTGLTEAFF. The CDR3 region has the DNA TGCGCCAGCAGCCCCTTTAGGACAGGGCTCACTGAAGCTTTCTTT.

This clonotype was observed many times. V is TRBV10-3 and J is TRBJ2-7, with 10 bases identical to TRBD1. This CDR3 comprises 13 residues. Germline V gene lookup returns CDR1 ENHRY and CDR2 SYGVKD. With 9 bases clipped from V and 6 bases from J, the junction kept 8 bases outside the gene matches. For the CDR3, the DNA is TGTGCCATTTGGACAGGGGGTTTTCCCGAGCAGTACTTC. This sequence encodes CAIWTGGFPEQYF.

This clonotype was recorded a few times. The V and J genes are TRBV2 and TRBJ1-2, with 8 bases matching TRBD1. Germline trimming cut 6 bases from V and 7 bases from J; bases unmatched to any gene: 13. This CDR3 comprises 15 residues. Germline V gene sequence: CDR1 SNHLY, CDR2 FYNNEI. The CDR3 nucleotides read TGTGCCAGCAGACTCACGACAGGGGACTTTAGTGGCTACACCTTC. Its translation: CASRLTTGDFSGYTF. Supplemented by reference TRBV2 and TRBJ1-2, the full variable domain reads EPEVTQTPSHQVTQMGQEVILRCVPISNHLYFYWYRQILGQKVEFLVSFYNNEISEKSEIFDDQFSVERPDGSNFTLKIRSTKLEDSAMYFCASRLTTGDFSGYTFGSGTRLTVV.

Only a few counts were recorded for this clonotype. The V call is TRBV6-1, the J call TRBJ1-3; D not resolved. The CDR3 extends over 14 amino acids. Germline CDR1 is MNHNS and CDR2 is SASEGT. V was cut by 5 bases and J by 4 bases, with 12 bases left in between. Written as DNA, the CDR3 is TGTGCCAGCAGTACGCGACCGACAGGAAACACCATATATTTT. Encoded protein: CASSTRPTGNTIYF.

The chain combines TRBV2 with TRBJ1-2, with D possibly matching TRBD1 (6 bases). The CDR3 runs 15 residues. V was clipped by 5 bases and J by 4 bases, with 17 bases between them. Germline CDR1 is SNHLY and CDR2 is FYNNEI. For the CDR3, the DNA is TGTGCCAGCAGTTACTCGAACGTACAGGGCTATGGCTACACCTTC. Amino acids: CASSYSNVQGYGYTF.